Included here is one TCR beta chain sequence, with context. The data stem from a study of regulatory T cells in long-lasting Graves disease. HTBI primers from iRepertoire and Arm-PCR of CDR3 regions yielded the TCR beta libraries. TCRdb fed the multiplex PCR reads into MiXCR, producing one record per CDR3 protein. The sample includes about 540,000 distinct CDR3 sequences, approximately 12% of them seen just once. The time point denotes: newly diagnosed GD, antithyroid drugs for less than 3 months. Generation of the TCR library employed RNA extracted from PBMCs. Trimming pared 1 base from V and 8 bases from J, leaving 17 bases between. The CDR3 is 15 residues long. Germline CDR1 and CDR2: MRHNA and SNTAGT. The sample was also reused in another study, on T cells in Graves' hyperthyroidism and ophthalmopathy. As reported in that work: Most thyroid clonotypes with frequency above 0.001 were detected in blood. Using 13 V-J features, a model discriminated ophthalmopathy from stable hyperthyroidism.

This TCR derives from a man aged 25 to 45 with Graves disease. This specimen consisted of peripheral blood mononuclear cells (PBMCs), obtained at new diagnosis, from a patient treated with antithyroid drugs. V gene TRBV6-4 combines with J gene TRBJ1-2; D may be TRBD1 (5 bases). The CDR3 sequence: CASSDFIGAATGYTF. As DNA, the CDR3 is TGTGCCAGCAGTGACTTCATTGGGGCCGCCACGGGCTACACCTTC.